The rows below give T cell receptor beta chains drawn from one sample of a study of CD4 T cells in relation to SARS-CoV-2 and coronaviruses. The table came from immunoSEQ multiplex PCR; TCRdb's copy has only in-frame clones and leaves some out. The table includes around 37,000 clones, 70% to 90% detected once. The sample was memory CD4+ T cells from PBMCs. These receptors originate from an adult with COVID-19. The CDR3 runs from the conserved cysteine through the conserved F or W. Each record gives: J gene, V gene, D gene, CDR3 protein. The D gene is left open where the match is weak.

TRBJ1-4,TRBV27,TRBD1,CASSLSKDRAEKLFF
TRBJ2-1,TRBV2,TRBD2,CARRTGTSGSHEQFF
TRBJ2-1,TRBV9,NA,CASSVAGTYNEQFF
TRBJ2-7,TRBV7-9,NA,CASSQPGVAVEQYF
TRBJ2-1,TRBV5-1,TRBD2,CASSLVTSGTVGQFF
TRBJ1-2,TRBV3-1/TRBV3-2,TRBD1,CASSLQPLQGEHGYTF
TRBJ2-3,TRBV18,TRBD2,CASSARLARADTQYF
TRBJ2-7,TRBV21-1,NA,CASSKVSRGGYEQYF
TRBJ2-7,TRBV29-1,TRBD1,CSVEAGGGYEQYF
TRBJ2-3,TRBV7-2,NA,CASSRLGVSTDTQYF
TRBJ2-7,TRBV19,TRBD2,CASSIKASGVYEQYF
TRBJ2-1,TRBV7-2,NA,CASSQSGRSYNEQFF
TRBJ1-1,TRBV6-5,NA,CASSYSSPMNTEAFF
TRBJ2-5,TRBV5-5,NA,CASSLGQTFQETQYF
TRBJ2-1,TRBV29-1,NA,CSAVRGTLDSYNEQFF
TRBJ2-5,TRBV5-4,NA,CASSPKVGQETQYF
TRBJ2-1,TRBV15,TRBD2,CATSRVTSGNNEQFF
TRBJ2-3,TRBV11-3,NA,CASSLDTDTQYF
TRBJ2-3,TRBV5-1,NA,CASSLESTVGFPDTQYF
TRBJ2-6,TRBV28,NA,CASSPNPGTGANVLTF
TRBJ2-7,TRBV5-1,NA,CASSRRVRGGISYEQYF
TRBJ1-5,TRBV2,NA,CASSNTRGGNQPQHF
TRBJ1-2,TRBV28,NA,CASSLSGGLLNYGYTF
TRBJ2-1,TRBV9,TRBD2,CASSAVVGGASNEQFF